These 30 T cell receptor beta chains came from one sample sequenced in a study of monozygotic twins with inflammatory bowel disease (dated by TCRdb to the late 2010s). Receptors were amplified or captured by 5' RACE. The sequencing machine was an Illumina HiSeq 2500. TCRdb reprocessed the sequencing reads and holds a single record per CDR3 protein sequence, with no DNA. The sample table records about 350,000 distinct CDR3 sequences. The ten largest clones capture 2% to 2.5% of the sample. The sequenced sample was blood. The receptors were gathered from a human donor with ulcerative colitis or Crohn's disease, or a healthy co-twin of an affected twin (not recorded which).

The chain has TRBV6-5 and TRBJ2-5; the D call from TCRdb, TRBD1, cannot be confirmed without DNA. The CDR3 is 17 amino acids. Germline CDR1 is MNHEY and CDR2 is SVGAGI. The CDR3 spells CASSYSARLGGGETQYF.

The rearrangement joins TRBV20-1 to TRBJ2-5. The CDR3 consists of 13 residues. Germline loops: CDR1 DFQATT, CDR2 SNEGSKA (reference sequence). CDR3: CSARDHEVETQYF.

V usage is TRBV15 and J usage is TRBJ2-1; no DNA is available, so the TRBD2 call from TCRdb remains unchecked. CDR1 and CDR2 (germline): LNHNV, YYDKDF (reference sequence). The CDR3 loop spans 18 amino acids. The CDR3: CATSRDPASGGTNNEQFF. Full variable domain (rest looked up from reference TRBV15 and TRBJ2-1): DAMVIQNPRYQVTQFGKPVTLSCSQTLNHNVMYWYQQKSSQAPKLLFHYYDKDFNNEADTPDNFQSRRPNTSFCFLDIRSPGLGDTAMYLCATSRDPASGGTNNEQFFGPGTRLTVL.

V and J are TRBV29-1 and TRBJ1-1. Germline V CDR1 and CDR2: SQVTM, ANQGSEA. The CDR3 has 11 amino acids. The CDR3 region is CSGGGLTEAFF.

This CDR3 is CASSPSLAGGPETQYF. The rearrangement uses TRBV12-3 or TRBV12-4 and TRBJ2-5; TCRdb lists TRBD2, though no DNA is available to test this call. The CDR3 length is 16 residues.

The chain employs TRBV14 and TRBJ2-3; the D call of TRBD1 rests on TCRdb alone, since no DNA is present to check it. The CDR3 extends over 14 amino acids. Germline V CDR1 and CDR2: SGHDN, FVKESK. The chain's CDR3 is CASSPGLAADTQYF.

The V and J genes are TRBV10-3 and TRBJ2-3. Germline V lookup: CDR1 ENHRY, CDR2 SYGVKD. The CDR3 consists of 14 residues. The CDR3 region is CAISARIATDTQYF.

This rearrangement joins TRBV2 to TRBJ1-1. CDR3 length: 11 residues. CDR1 and CDR2 (germline): SNHLY, FYNNEI. CDR3 loop: CASSANTEAFF.

The rearrangement joins TRBV5-1 to TRBJ1-1; lacking DNA, the TRBD1 call made by TCRdb goes unchecked. Germline assignment: CDR1 SGHRS and CDR2 YFSETQ. The CDR3 is 14 residues long. The CDR3 sequence: CASSLSGFATEAFF.

The chain links TRBV29-1 to TRBJ2-1. Germline V gene lookup returns CDR1 SQVTM and CDR2 ANQGSEA. This CDR3 contains 11 residues. CDR3 sequence: CSVTRTNEQFF.

The chain combines TRBV29-1 with TRBJ2-3; checking the TCRdb D call of TRBD2 is not possible without DNA. CDR3 length: 11 amino acids. Germline loops: CDR1 SQVTM, CDR2 ANQGSEA. The CDR3 is CSVASGSTQYF.

This sequence joins TRBV5-5 and TRBJ2-1. The germline V gene encodes CDR1 SGHKS and CDR2 YYEKEE (reference sequence). The CDR3 totals 13 residues. The CDR3 region is CASSLFSYNEQFF.

The chain couples TRBV30 to TRBJ2-7; the TCRdb D gene call, TRBD1, has no DNA to confirm it. The CDR3 is 15 amino acids. Germline-derived CDR1 and CDR2 are GTSNPN and SVGIG (reference sequence). The CDR3 is CAWSPTDRYPYEQYF.

This rearrangement joins TRBV29-1 to TRBJ2-2. This CDR3 is 15 amino acids long. Germline lookup yields CDR1 SQVTM and CDR2 ANQGSEA. The CDR3 spells CSVEVTFANTGELFF.

J is TRBJ2-4 and V is TRBV28; the TCRdb D gene call, TRBD1, has no DNA to confirm it. Germline V gene sequence: CDR1 MDHEN, CDR2 SYDVKM. The length of the CDR3 is 15 residues. The CDR3 sequence is CASSTPDLAKNIQYF. Full variable domain (rest looked up from reference TRBV28 and TRBJ2-4): DVKVTQSSRYLVKRTGEKVFLECVQDMDHENMFWYRQDPGLGLRLIYFSYDVKMKEKGDIPEGYSVSREKKERFSLILESASTNQTSMYLCASSTPDLAKNIQYFGAGTRLSVL.

The chain is built from TRBV2 and TRBJ1-2; the D call of TRBD1 rests on TCRdb alone, since no DNA is present to check it. The germline V gene encodes CDR1 SNHLY and CDR2 FYNNEI. The CDR3 is 14 residues long. The CDR3 loop is CASRETDSNYGYTF.

The chain combines TRBV5-6 with TRBJ2-2. Germline V lookup: CDR1 SGHDT, CDR2 YYEEEE. CDR3 size: 14 residues. The CDR3 loop reads CASSLGDGTGELFF.

The genes are TRBV28 and TRBJ1-5; TCRdb names TRBD1, which stays unverified in the absence of DNA. This CDR3 is built from 14 residues. The germline CDR1 and CDR2 sequences are MDHEN and SYDVKM. The CDR3 sequence is CASTGTVPNQPQHF.

The V gene is TRBV20-1, the J gene TRBJ1-5. The CDR3 totals 15 residues. Looked up from germline, CDR1 is DFQATT and CDR2 is SNEGSKA (reference sequence). The CDR3 sequence is CSARDKWPSNQPQHF.

The chain links TRBV20-1 to TRBJ2-5; absent DNA, TCRdb's TRBD1 call cannot be checked. In germline, CDR1 is DFQATT, CDR2 SNEGSKA (reference sequence). The CDR3 is 12 amino acids. CDR3 amino acids: CSARGGKETQYF.

The V gene is TRBV6-2 or TRBV6-3, the J gene TRBJ2-1. CDR1 MNHEY and CDR2 SVGEGT come from the germline V gene. The CDR3 totals 12 residues. The CDR3 region is CASSLPVDEQFF.

This rearrangement joins TRBV28 to TRBJ1-5; the TCRdb call, TRBD1, lacks DNA for checking. CDR1 and CDR2 from the germline V gene are MDHEN and SYDVKM. The CDR3 runs to 16 residues. The CDR3 sequence is CASSPGPGHPNQPQHF.

The chain uses TRBV29-1 and TRBJ2-3; the D gene TCRdb calls, TRBD1, cannot be checked with no DNA. The CDR3 loop spans 13 amino acids. CDR1 and CDR2 (germline): SQVTM, ANQGSEA. The CDR3 protein is CSVQQSGTGSQYF.

The gene calls are TRBV27 and TRBJ2-2; TCRdb's assignment of TRBD1 cannot be checked, as there is no DNA. Germline-derived CDR1 and CDR2 are MNHEY and SMNVEV (reference sequence). The CDR3 runs to 21 residues. Here the CDR3 reads CASSFLWGRDQNTRSTGELFF.

The V gene is TRBV11-2, the J gene TRBJ2-5; there is no DNA to check the TCRdb D call of TRBD2. Germline assignment: CDR1 SGHAT and CDR2 FQNNGV. The length of the CDR3 is 16 residues. CDR3 in amino acids: CASSPGTSGGRETQYF.

The chain joins TRBV20-1 to TRBJ2-1; TCRdb gives TRBD1 as the D gene, but with no DNA this cannot be confirmed. Germline V gene data show CDR1 as DFQATT and CDR2 as SNEGSKA (reference sequence). The CDR3 has 12 residues. The CDR3 protein is CSAPAEGDEQFF.

V gene TRBV6-1 combines with J gene TRBJ2-1; the D gene TCRdb calls, TRBD2, cannot be checked with no DNA. This CDR3 has 13 residues. Looked up from germline, CDR1 is MNHNS and CDR2 is SASEGT. The CDR3 sequence is CASGGLGASEQFF.

V and J are TRBV9 and TRBJ2-3. Per germline, CDR1 SGDLS and CDR2 YYNGEE. CDR3 length: 15 residues. CDR3 sequence reads: CASSVSGAGGDTQYF. Together with reference TRBV9 and TRBJ2-3, the CDR3 gives the full variable domain: DSGVTQTPKHLITATGQRVTLRCSPRSGDLSVYWYQQSLDQGLQFLIQYYNGEERAKGNILERFSAQQFPDLHSELNLSSLELGDSALYFCASSVSGAGGDTQYFGPGTRLTVL.

The rearrangement links TRBV20-1 to TRBJ2-3; TCRdb outputs TRBD2, but without DNA this stays unchecked. The germline V gene encodes CDR1 DFQATT and CDR2 SNEGSKA (reference sequence). The CDR3 sequence is 14 residues long. The CDR3 sequence is CSASGGRKTDTQYF.

This CDR3 is CASRPGLSDRANSPLHF. The chain employs TRBV5-1 and TRBJ1-6; the TCRdb D gene call, TRBD1, has no DNA to confirm it. The CDR3 totals 17 residues. Germline V gene lookup returns CDR1 SGHRS and CDR2 YFSETQ.